The rows below give T cell receptor beta chains drawn from one sample of a study of radiation and T cells in renal cell carcinoma. TCRdb's copy holds only in-frame clones and misses some; the assay was immunoSEQ multiplex PCR. The table has more than 140,000 clones, roughly 80% seen once. The sample in question was blood, obtained from a patient whose treatment included radiotherapy and nephrectomy. Receptors originate from a woman aged 50 to 60 with renal cell carcinoma. Both conserved end residues are part of each CDR3. The order of the fields is CDR3 length, clone size, V gene, D gene, J gene, CDR3 protein, CDR3 DNA. D genes are given only for firm matches. Clone size is shown for a subset of rows, as once, few, many or a class of expanded clone.

>15|few|TRBV10-3|NA|TRBJ2-2
CAIRDQQMNTGELFF
TGTGCCATCAGGGACCAACAGATGAACACCGGGGAGCTGTTTTTT
>11|NA|TRBV28|NA|TRBJ1-1
CASSRYTEAFF
TGTGCCAGCAGCCGGTACACTGAAGCTTTCTTT
>13|NA|TRBV7-2|TRBD1|TRBJ2-5
CASSSQGEETQYF
TGTGCCAGCAGCTCTCAGGGGGAAGAGACCCAGTACTTC
>14|NA|TRBV5-1|TRBD1|TRBJ1-5
CASSPGQANQPQHF
TGCGCCAGCAGCCCGGGACAGGCGAATCAGCCCCAGCATTTT
>14|NA|TRBV29-1|TRBD1|TRBJ1-5
CSVATGTGGQPQHF
TGCAGCGTCGCTACCGGGACAGGGGGACAGCCCCAGCATTTT
>15|NA|TRBV6-4|TRBD2|TRBJ2-3
CASSELAGGLDTQYF
TGTGCCAGCAGCGAACTAGCGGGGGGGCTTGATACGCAGTATTTT
>13|NA|TRBV5-4|TRBD1|TRBJ2-7
CASNLDRAYEQYF
TGTGCCAGCAACCTGGACAGGGCCTACGAGCAGTACTTC
>14|NA|TRBV11-2|NA|TRBJ1-4
CASSLRPTNEKLFF
TGTGCCAGCAGCTTACGACCTACCAATGAAAAACTGTTTTTT
>15|once|TRBV5-1|TRBD2|TRBJ2-7
CASSPTSGRAYEQYF
TGCGCCAGCAGCCCGACTAGCGGGAGAGCCTACGAGCAGTACTTC
>15|NA|TRBV10-3|NA|TRBJ1-2
CAISESWELPRGYTF
TGTGCCATCAGTGAGTCATGGGAGTTGCCTCGGGGCTACACCTTC
>13|once|TRBV29-1|NA|TRBJ2-1
CSVAETQGGEQFF
TGCAGCGTTGCGGAGACTCAGGGAGGTGAGCAGTTCTTC
>12|NA|TRBV5-6|NA|TRBJ1-2
CASSLLAYGYTF
TGTGCCAGCAGCTTGCTAGCTTATGGCTACACCTTC
>16|NA|TRBV6-1|TRBD1|TRBJ2-1
CASSDTGTGAYNEQFF
TGTGCCAGCAGTGATACCGGGACAGGGGCCTACAATGAGCAGTTCTTC
>14|NA|TRBV28|NA|TRBJ2-5
CASSIPTGLETQYF
TGTGCCAGCAGTATACCTACAGGGCTGGAGACCCAGTACTTC
>15|NA|TRBV5-8|TRBD2|TRBJ2-5
CASSREGLAQETQYF
TGTGCCAGCAGCCGCGAAGGACTAGCCCAAGAGACCCAGTACTTC
>14|few|TRBV10-3|NA|TRBJ1-1
CAISELGSNTEAFF
TGTGCCATCAGTGAGTTGGGATCCAACACTGAAGCTTTCTTT
>15|once|TRBV5-6|TRBD1|TRBJ1-6
CASSLGYRDSSPLHF
TGTGCCAGCAGCTTGGGGTACAGGGACAGTTCACCCCTCCACTTT
>13|NA|TRBV6-1|NA|TRBJ1-2
CASSRQEDYGYTF
TGTGCCAGCTCGAGACAGGAGGACTATGGCTACACCTTC
>15|NA|TRBV18|TRBD1|TRBJ2-7
CASSPQGTGAYEQYF
TGTGCCAGCTCACCACAGGGGACAGGTGCCTACGAGCAGTACTTC
>15|NA|TRBV7-2|TRBD1|TRBJ2-3
CASSQGQGYTDTQYF
TGTGCCAGCAGCCAGGGACAGGGGTACACAGATACGCAGTATTTT
>12|NA|TRBV19|NA|TRBJ1-2
CASNMVGSGYTF
TGTGCCAGTAACATGGTAGGGAGTGGCTACACCTTC
>12|NA|TRBV15|NA|TRBJ1-2
CATSRATGPPTF
TGTGCCACCAGCAGGGCGACGGGACCCCCCACCTTC
>15|NA|TRBV18|TRBD1|TRBJ1-5
CASSLQGGSNQPQHF
TGTGCCAGCTCACTACAGGGGGGTAGCAATCAGCCCCAGCATTTT
>12|NA|TRBV2|NA|TRBJ1-1
CASRYREGPAFF
TGTGCCAGCAGGTATCGTGAGGGACCAGCTTTCTTT
>14|NA|TRBV27|TRBD1|TRBJ2-7
CASRRDRVPYEQYF
TGTGCCAGCAGGCGGGACAGGGTGCCCTACGAGCAGTACTTC
>13|NA|TRBV7-9|NA|TRBJ2-1
CASLRLDYNEQFF
TGTGCCAGCCTCAGACTGGATTACAATGAGCAGTTCTTC
>13|NA|TRBV7-7|NA|TRBJ2-5
CASSLGTSETQYF
TGTGCCAGCAGCTTGGGGACTTCAGAGACCCAGTACTTC
>16|NA|TRBV9|TRBD2|TRBJ2-3
CASSVVVAGEGDTQYF
TGTGCCAGCAGCGTAGTGGTAGCGGGAGAGGGAGATACGCAGTATTTT
>11|NA|TRBV10-3|TRBD2|TRBJ2-5
CATGLAETQYF
TGTGCCACGGGACTAGCCGAGACCCAGTACTTC
>13|NA|TRBV28|NA|TRBJ2-5
CASWGGPQETQYF
TGTGCCAGCTGGGGCGGACCCCAAGAGACCCAGTACTTC
>15|NA|TRBV4-2|TRBD2|TRBJ2-2
CASSGQAGGVGELFF
TGTGCCAGCAGTGGTCAAGCGGGAGGGGTCGGGGAGCTGTTTTTT
>13|NA|TRBV2|NA|TRBJ1-5
CASSAGEGQPQHF
TGTGCCAGCAGCGCGGGGGAAGGGCAGCCCCAGCATTTT
>14|few|TRBV25-1|NA|TRBJ2-5
CASSGGNDLGTQYF
TGTGCCAGCAGTGGAGGGAATGATTTGGGGACCCAGTACTTC
>14|NA|TRBV5-1|TRBD2|TRBJ2-7
CASQLAGSSYEQYF
TGCGCCAGCCAGCTAGCGGGAAGCTCCTACGAGCAGTACTTC
>16|NA|TRBV5-4|TRBD1|TRBJ2-3
CASSPDRTGYSDTQYF
TGTGCCAGCAGCCCAGACCGGACAGGGTACTCAGATACGCAGTATTTT
>10|NA|TRBV29-1|NA|TRBJ2-3
CSVEDPTPYF
TGCAGCGTTGAAGACCCAACTCCGTATTTT
>16|NA|TRBV11-2|NA|TRBJ1-5
CASSLRAGATNQPQHF
TGTGCCAGCAGCTTAAGGGCAGGGGCAACCAATCAGCCCCAGCATTTT
>18|NA|TRBV4-3|TRBD2|TRBJ2-5
CASSQEAGRDPLLETQYF
TGCGCCAGCAGCCAAGAAGCGGGGCGGGACCCCTTGTTGGAGACCCAGTACTTC
>13|few|TRBV28|NA|TRBJ1-2
CASGGSSWDGYTF
TGTGCCAGCGGCGGCAGCTCCTGGGATGGCTACACCTTC
>14|NA|TRBV25-1|NA|TRBJ1-6
CASARQAQDSPLHF
TGTGCCAGCGCCAGACAGGCCCAGGATTCACCCCTCCACTTT
>11|NA|TRBV20-1|TRBD1|TRBJ1-4
CSAPDRGLCFF
TGCAGTGCTCCCGACAGGGGTCTTTGCTTTTTT
>16|NA|TRBV5-6|NA|TRBJ1-5
CASSLYGTQSNQPQHF
TGTGCCAGCAGCTTATACGGGACACAAAGCAATCAGCCCCAGCATTTT
>19|NA|TRBV4-1|NA|TRBJ2-6
CASSPQIRPGGSGANVLTF
TGCGCCAGCAGCCCCCAAATCCGGCCAGGAGGCTCTGGGGCCAACGTCCTGACTTTC
>14|NA|TRBV6-5|TRBD1|TRBJ2-7
CASRETGYRYEQYF
TGTGCCAGCAGAGAGACAGGGTATCGATACGAGCAGTACTTC
>13|NA|TRBV9|NA|TRBJ1-2
CASSRPPVYGYTF
TGTGCCAGCAGCCGGCCGCCTGTATATGGCTACACCTTC
>13|few|TRBV2|TRBD1|TRBJ1-5
CASSATGGQPQHF
TGTGCCAGCAGTGCCACAGGGGGTCAGCCCCAGCATTTT
>15|NA|TRBV7-9|NA|TRBJ2-7
CASSRGPEGAYEQYF
TGTGCCAGCAGTAGGGGACCCGAAGGGGCGTACGAGCAGTACTTC
>13|NA|TRBV9|NA|TRBJ1-1
CASSEGSNTEAFF
TGTGCCAGCAGCGAAGGGTCGAACACTGAAGCTTTCTTT
>14|NA|TRBV7-2|TRBD2|TRBJ2-7
CASSQRTSRYEQYF
TGTGCCAGCAGCCAGCGGACTAGCAGGTACGAGCAGTACTTC
>15|NA|TRBV4-3|NA|TRBJ1-2
CASSQDSRFSYGYTF
TGCGCCAGCAGCCAAGATTCCAGGTTCAGCTATGGCTACACCTTC
>13|NA|TRBV5-1|NA|TRBJ2-5
CASSKQGTETQYF
TGCGCCAGCAGCAAACAGGGAACAGAGACCCAGTACTTC